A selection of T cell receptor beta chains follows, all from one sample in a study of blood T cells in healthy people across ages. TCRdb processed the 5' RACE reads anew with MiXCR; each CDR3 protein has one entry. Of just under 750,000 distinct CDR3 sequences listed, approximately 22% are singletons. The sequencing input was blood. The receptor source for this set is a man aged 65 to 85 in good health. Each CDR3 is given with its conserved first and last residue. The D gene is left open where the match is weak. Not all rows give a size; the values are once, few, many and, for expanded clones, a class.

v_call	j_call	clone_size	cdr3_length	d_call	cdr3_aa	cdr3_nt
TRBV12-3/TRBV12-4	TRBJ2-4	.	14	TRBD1	CASSEGQINFIQYF	TGTGCCAGCAGCGAGGGACAGATAAATTTCATTCAGTACTTC
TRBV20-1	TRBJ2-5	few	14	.	CSARGRGVGETQYF	TGCAGTGCTAGGGGCAGGGGCGTTGGAGAGACCCAGTACTTC
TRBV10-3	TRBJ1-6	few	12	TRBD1	CAIGTDNSPLHF	TGTGCCATCGGGACAGATAATTCACCCCTCCACTTT
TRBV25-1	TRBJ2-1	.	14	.	CASSELLRDNEQFF	TGTGCCAGCAGTGAATTGTTAAGAGACAATGAGCAGTTCTTC
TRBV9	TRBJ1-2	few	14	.	CASSAFGRGSGYTF	TGTGCCAGCAGCGCCTTCGGCAGGGGCAGCGGCTACACCTTC
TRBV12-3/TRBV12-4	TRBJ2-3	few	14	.	CASRRVFRADTQYF	TGTGCCAGCAGGAGGGTCTTCCGCGCAGATACGCAGTATTTT
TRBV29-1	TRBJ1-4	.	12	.	CSVGVNNEKLFF	TGCAGCGTTGGGGTGAATAATGAAAAACTGTTTTTT
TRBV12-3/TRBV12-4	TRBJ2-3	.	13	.	CASSWGVRDTQYF	TGTGCCAGCAGTTGGGGAGTTCGTGATACGCAGTATTTT
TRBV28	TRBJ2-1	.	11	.	CASSERSEQFF	TGTGCCAGCAGCGAGCGGAGTGAGCAGTTCTTC
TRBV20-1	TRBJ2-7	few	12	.	CSAPRTATEQYF	TGCAGTGCTCCGCGAACAGCAACGGAGCAGTACTTC
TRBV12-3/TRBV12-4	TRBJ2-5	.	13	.	CASSSGSGETQYF	TGTGCCAGCAGTTCGGGCAGCGGAGAGACCCAGTACTTC